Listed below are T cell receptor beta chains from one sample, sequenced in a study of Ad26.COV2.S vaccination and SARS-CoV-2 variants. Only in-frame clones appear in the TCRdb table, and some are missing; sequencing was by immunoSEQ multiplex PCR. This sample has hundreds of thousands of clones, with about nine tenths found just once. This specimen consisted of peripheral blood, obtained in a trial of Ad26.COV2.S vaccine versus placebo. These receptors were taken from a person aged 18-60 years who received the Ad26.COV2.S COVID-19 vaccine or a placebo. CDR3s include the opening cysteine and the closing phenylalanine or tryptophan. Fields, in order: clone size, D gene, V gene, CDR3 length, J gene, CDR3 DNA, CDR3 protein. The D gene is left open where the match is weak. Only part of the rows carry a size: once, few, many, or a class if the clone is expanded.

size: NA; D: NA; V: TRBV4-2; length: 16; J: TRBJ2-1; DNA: TGTGCCAGCACCCAAAGCGCCCGGGGGTGGGACAATGAGCAGTTCTTC; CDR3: CASTQSARGWDNEQFF
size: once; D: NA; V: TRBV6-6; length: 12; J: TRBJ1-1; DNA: TGTGCCAGCAGTCACGGACGGCTTGAAGCTTTCTTT; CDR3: CASSHGRLEAFF
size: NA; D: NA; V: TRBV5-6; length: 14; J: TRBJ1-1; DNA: TGTGCCAGCAGCCCTCCCGGCCAGAACACTGAAGCTTTCTTT; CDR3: CASSPPGQNTEAFF
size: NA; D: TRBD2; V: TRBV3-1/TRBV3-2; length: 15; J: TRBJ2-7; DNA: TGTGCCAGCAGCCAAGGGGTAGCGGGGGGGCAAGAGCAGTACTTC; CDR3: CASSQGVAGGQEQYF
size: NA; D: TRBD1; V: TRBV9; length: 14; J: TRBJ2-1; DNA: TGTGCCAGCAGCGTAGACAGGGGTCGAAATGAGCAGTTCTTC; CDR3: CASSVDRGRNEQFF
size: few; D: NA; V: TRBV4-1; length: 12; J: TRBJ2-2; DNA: TGCGCCAGCAGCCAACAAAACGGGGAGCTGTTTTTT; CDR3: CASSQQNGELFF
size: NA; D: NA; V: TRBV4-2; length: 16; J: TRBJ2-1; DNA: TGTGCCAGCAGCCAAGTCTTTCAGGGTGGGAAAAATGAGCAGTTCTTC; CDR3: CASSQVFQGGKNEQFF
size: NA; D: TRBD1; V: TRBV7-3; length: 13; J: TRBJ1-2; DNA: TGTGCCAGCAGCTTAGGAGGGGGCCATGGCTACACCTTC; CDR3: CASSLGGGHGYTF
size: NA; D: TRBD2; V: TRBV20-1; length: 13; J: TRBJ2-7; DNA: TGCAGTGCCAGTGGCGGGGGAACCTACGAGCAGTACTTC; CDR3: CSASGGGTYEQYF
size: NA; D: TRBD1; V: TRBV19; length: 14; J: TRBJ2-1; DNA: TGTGCCAGTACTGACAGGGGAAAGGGCAATGAGCAGTTCTTC; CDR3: CASTDRGKGNEQFF
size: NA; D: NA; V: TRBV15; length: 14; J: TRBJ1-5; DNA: TGTGCCACCAGCAGAGATCTTGGAGGTCAGCCCCAGCATTTT; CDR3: CATSRDLGGQPQHF
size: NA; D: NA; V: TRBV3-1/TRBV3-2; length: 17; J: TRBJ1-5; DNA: TGTGCCAGCAGTCCGGGGCGGGGAAGGGGAAGAGGGCAGCCCCAGCATTTT; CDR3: CASSPGRGRGRGQPQHF
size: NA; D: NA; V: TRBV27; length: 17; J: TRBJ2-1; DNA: TGTGCCAGCAGCCTAGCCGCTCCGGGGGGCAACTACAATGAGCAGTTCTTC; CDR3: CASSLAAPGGNYNEQFF
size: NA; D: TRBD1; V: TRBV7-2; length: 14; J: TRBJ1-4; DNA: TGTGCCAGCAGCTTTACAGGGGACCGGGAAAAACTGTTTTTT; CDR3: CASSFTGDREKLFF
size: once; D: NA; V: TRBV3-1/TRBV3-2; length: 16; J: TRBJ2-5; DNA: TGTGCCAGCAGCCAAGGTGCGCCCAACGGGTTGGAGACCCAGTACTTC; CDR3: CASSQGAPNGLETQYF
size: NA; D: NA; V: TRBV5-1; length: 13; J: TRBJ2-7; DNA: TGCGCCAGCAAAGAACAGGGTACCTACGAGCAGTACTTC; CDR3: CASKEQGTYEQYF
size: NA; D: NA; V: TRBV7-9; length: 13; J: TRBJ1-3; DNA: TGTGCCAGCAGCTCGGGGGCTGGAAACACCATATATTTT; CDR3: CASSSGAGNTIYF
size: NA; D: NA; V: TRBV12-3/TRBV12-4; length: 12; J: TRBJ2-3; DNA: TGTGCCAGCAGCCCTAGCGCAGATACGCAGTATTTT; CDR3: CASSPSADTQYF
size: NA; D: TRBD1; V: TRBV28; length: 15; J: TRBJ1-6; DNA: TGTGCCAGCAGGGGCTCACAGGGGGTAGTGTCACCCCTCCACTTT; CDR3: CASRGSQGVVSPLHF
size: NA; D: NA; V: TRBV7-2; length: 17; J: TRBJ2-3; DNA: TGTGCCAGCAGCCAGAAAACGACCATAACCAACACAGATACGCAGTATTTT; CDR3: CASSQKTTITNTDTQYF